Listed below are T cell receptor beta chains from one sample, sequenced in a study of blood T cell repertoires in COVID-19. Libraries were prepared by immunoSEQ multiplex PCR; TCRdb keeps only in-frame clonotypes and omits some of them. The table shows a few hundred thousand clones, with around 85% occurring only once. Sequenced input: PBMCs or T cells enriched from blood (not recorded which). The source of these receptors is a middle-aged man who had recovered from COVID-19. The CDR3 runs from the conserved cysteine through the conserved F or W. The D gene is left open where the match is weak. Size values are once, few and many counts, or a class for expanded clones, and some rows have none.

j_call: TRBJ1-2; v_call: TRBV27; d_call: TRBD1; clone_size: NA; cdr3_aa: CASSARQGGGYGYTF; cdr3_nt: TGTGCCAGCAGTGCCCGACAGGGTGGGGGCTATGGCTACACCTTC
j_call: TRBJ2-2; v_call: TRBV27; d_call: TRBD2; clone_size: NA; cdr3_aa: CASRVLAGDLGELFF; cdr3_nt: TGTGCCAGCAGGGTACTAGCGGGAGATCTCGGGGAGCTGTTTTTT
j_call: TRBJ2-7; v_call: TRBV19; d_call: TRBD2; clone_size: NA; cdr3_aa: CASSITAGVRYF; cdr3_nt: TGTGCCAGTAGTATCACAGCGGGAGTACGGTACTTC
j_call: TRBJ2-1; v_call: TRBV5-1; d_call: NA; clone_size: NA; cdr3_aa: CASSLRGQDSQFF; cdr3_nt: TGCGCCAGCAGCTTACGGGGTCAGGACTCCCAGTTCTTC
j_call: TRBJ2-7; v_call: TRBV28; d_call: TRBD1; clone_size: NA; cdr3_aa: CASRRQGGTYEQYF; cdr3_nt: TGTGCCAGCAGGCGACAGGGGGGGACCTACGAGCAGTACTTC
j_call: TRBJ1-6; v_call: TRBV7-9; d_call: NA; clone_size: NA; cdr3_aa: CASSPRGHENSPLHF; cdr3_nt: TGTGCCAGCAGCCCTAGGGGACACGAAAATTCACCCCTCCACTTT
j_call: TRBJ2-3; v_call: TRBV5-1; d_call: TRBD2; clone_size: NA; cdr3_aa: CASSLREGPDTQYF; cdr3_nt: TGCGCCAGCAGCTTGCGGGAGGGCCCAGATACGCAGTATTTT
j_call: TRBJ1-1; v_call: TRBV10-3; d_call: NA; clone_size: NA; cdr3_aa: CAIRGGAPGAEAFF; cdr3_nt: TGTGCCATCAGAGGGGGAGCCCCCGGCGCTGAAGCTTTCTTT
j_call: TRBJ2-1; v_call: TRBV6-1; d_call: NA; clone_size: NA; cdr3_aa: CASSEATGNYNEQFF; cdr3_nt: TGTGCCAGCAGTGAAGCAACAGGGAACTACAATGAGCAGTTCTTC
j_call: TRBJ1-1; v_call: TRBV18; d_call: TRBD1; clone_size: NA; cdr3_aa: CASSPPETGGTTEAFF; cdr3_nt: TGTGCCAGCTCACCACCGGAGACAGGGGGCACCACTGAAGCTTTCTTT
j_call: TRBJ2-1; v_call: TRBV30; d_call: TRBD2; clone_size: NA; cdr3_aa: CAWSVGTSGKNEQFF; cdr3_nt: TGTGCCTGGAGTGTCGGGACTAGCGGGAAAAATGAGCAGTTCTTC
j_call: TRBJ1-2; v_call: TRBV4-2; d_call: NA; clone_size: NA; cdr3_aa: CASSQEPLLGDNNYGYTF; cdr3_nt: TGTGCCAGCAGCCAAGAACCTCTTCTGGGAGACAACAACTATGGCTACACCTTC
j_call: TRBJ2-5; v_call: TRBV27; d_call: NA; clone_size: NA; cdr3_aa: CASSDMGGPETQYF; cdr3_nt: TGTGCCAGCAGTGACATGGGGGGGCCAGAGACCCAGTACTTC
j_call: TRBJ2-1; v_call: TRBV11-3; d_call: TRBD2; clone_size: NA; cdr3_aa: CASSQYGRTLYNEQFF; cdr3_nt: TGTGCCAGCAGCCAGTACGGGAGGACCTTATACAATGAGCAGTTCTTC
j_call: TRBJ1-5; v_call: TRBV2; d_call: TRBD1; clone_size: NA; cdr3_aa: CASSARQGGNQPQHF; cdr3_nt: TGTGCCAGCAGTGCCAGACAGGGCGGCAATCAGCCCCAGCATTTT
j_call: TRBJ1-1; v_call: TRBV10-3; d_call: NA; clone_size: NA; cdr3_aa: CATLSSRENTEAFF; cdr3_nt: TGTGCCACGCTCTCGTCCAGGGAGAACACTGAAGCTTTCTTT
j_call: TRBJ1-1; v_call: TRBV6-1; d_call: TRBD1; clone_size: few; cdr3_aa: CASSEPLTGGGLLNTEAFF; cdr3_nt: TGTGCCAGCAGTGAACCCCTGACAGGGGGAGGGTTGTTGAACACTGAAGCTTTCTTT
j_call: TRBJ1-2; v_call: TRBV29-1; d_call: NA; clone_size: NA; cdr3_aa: CSVDSSPRAGNYGYTF; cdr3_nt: TGCAGCGTTGATTCTTCGCCTCGGGCGGGTAACTATGGCTACACCTTC
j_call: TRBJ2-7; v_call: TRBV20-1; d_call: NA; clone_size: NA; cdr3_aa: CSASRGYEQYF; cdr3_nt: TGCAGTGCTAGTCGGGGTTACGAGCAGTACTTC
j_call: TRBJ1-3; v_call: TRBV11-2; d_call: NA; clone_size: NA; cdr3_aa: CASSHLFGLVSGNTIYF; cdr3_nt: TGTGCCAGCAGCCACTTATTTGGTCTCGTCTCTGGAAACACCATATATTTT
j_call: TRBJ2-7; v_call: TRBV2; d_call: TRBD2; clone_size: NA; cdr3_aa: CASSAEGSGKDSEQYF; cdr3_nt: TGTGCCAGCAGTGCCGAGGGTAGCGGGAAGGATTCCGAGCAGTACTTC
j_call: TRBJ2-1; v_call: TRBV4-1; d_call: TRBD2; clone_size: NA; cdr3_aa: CASSQGSGTYNEQFF; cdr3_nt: TGCGCCAGCAGCCAAGGGAGCGGGACGTACAATGAGCAGTTCTTC
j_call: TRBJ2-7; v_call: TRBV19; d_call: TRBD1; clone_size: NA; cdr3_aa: CASSTGGSEYEQYF; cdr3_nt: TGTGCCAGTAGTACAGGGGGTTCTGAGTACGAGCAGTACTTC
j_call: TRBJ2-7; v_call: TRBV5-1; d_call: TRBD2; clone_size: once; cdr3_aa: CASSATGTSSEQYF; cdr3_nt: TGCGCCAGCAGCGCCACGGGGACTAGCAGTGAGCAGTACTTC
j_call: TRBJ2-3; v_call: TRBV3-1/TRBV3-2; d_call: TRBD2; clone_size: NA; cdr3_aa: CASSQEGLAGIDTQYF; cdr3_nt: TGTGCCAGCAGCCAAGAAGGGCTAGCGGGAATAGATACGCAGTATTTT
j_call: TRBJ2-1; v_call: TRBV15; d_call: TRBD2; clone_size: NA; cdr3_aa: CATSRAVPGLAGVRYNEQFF; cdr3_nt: TGTGCCACCAGCAGAGCCGTACCGGGACTAGCGGGAGTGAGGTACAATGAGCAGTTCTTC
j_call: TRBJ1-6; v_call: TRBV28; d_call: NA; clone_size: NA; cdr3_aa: CASSLGGQSSYNSPLHF; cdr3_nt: TGTGCCAGCAGTTTAGGCGGACAGAGCTCCTATAATTCACCCCTCCACTTT
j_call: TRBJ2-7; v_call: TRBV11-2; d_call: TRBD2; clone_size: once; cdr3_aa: CASSWDGTTFYEQYF; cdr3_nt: TGTGCCAGCAGCTGGGACGGGACTACCTTCTACGAGCAGTACTTC
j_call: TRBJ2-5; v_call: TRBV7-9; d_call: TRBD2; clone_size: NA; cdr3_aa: CASSLRPPWTSRRETQYF; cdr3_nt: TGTGCCAGCAGCTTAAGGCCCCCGTGGACTAGTAGGCGAGAGACCCAGTACTTC
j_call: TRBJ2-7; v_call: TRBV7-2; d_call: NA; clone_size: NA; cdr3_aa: CASSPRGASTYEQYF; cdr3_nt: TGTGCCAGCAGCCCCCGTGGTGCCAGTACCTACGAGCAGTACTTC
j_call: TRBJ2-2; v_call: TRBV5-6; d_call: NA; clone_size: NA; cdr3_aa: CASSLGGGTTGELFF; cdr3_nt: TGTGCCAGCAGCTTGGGAGGGGGAACGACCGGGGAGCTGTTTTTT
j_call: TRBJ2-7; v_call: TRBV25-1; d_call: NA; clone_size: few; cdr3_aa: CASSKPGVEQYF; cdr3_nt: TGTGCCAGCAGTAAGCCAGGGGTCGAGCAGTACTTC
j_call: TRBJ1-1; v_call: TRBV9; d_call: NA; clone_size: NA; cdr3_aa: CASSVGGMEGTEAFF; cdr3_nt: TGTGCCAGCAGCGTAGGAGGGATGGAGGGCACTGAAGCTTTCTTT
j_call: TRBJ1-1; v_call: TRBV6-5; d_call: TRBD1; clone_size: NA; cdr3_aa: CASSTGTGVGKAFF; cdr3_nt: TGTGCCAGCAGTACCGGGACAGGAGTTGGTAAAGCTTTCTTT
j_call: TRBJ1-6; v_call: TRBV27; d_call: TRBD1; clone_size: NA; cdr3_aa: CASRLQGAVINSPLHF; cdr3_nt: TGTGCCAGCAGATTACAGGGGGCGGTGATCAATTCACCCCTCCACTTT
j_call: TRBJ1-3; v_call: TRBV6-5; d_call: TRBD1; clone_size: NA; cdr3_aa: CASSSRGQGNTIYF; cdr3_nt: TGTGCCAGCAGTAGCAGGGGGCAGGGAAACACCATATATTTT
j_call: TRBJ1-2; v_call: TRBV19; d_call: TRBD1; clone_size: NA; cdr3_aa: CASSRRQGNNYGYTF; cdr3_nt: TGTGCCAGTAGTCGCAGACAGGGGAATAACTATGGCTACACCTTC
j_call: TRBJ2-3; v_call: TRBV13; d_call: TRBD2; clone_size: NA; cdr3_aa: CASSLGTFTSGSRTDTQYF; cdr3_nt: TGTGCCAGCAGCTTAGGGACATTCACTAGCGGGAGTCGTACAGATACGCAGTATTTT
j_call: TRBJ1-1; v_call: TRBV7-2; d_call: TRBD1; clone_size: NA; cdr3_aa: CASSPWTGSSTEAFF; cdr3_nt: TGTGCCAGCAGCCCCTGGACAGGGAGTTCGACTGAAGCTTTCTTT
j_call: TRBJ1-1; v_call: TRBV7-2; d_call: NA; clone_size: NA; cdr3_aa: CASRLTGTQNTEAFF; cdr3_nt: TGTGCCAGCCGTTTAACAGGGACCCAGAACACTGAAGCTTTCTTT
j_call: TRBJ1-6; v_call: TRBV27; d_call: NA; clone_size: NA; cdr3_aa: CASSYQGFGSPLHF; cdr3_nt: TGTGCCAGCAGTTATCAGGGGTTTGGATCACCCCTCCACTTT
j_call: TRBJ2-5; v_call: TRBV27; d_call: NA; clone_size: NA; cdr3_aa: CASSLSSDSQETQYF; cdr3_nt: TGTGCCAGCAGTTTATCGAGCGACAGCCAAGAGACCCAGTACTTC
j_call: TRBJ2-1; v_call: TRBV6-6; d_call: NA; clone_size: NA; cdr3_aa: CASSSRGTPYNEQFF; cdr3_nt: TGTGCCAGCAGTTCCAGGGGTACCCCCTACAATGAGCAGTTCTTC
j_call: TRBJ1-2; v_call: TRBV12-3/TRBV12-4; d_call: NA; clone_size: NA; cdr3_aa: CASSADSTYGYTF; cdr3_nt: TGTGCCAGCAGCGCAGACAGTACCTATGGCTACACCTTC
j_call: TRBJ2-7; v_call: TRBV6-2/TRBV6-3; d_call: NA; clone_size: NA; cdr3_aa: CASSPSGRAYEQYF; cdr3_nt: TGTGCCAGCAGTCCCTCGGGGAGAGCCTACGAGCAGTACTTC
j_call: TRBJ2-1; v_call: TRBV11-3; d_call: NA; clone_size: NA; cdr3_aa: CASSLSGVNGNEQFF; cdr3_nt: TGTGCCAGCAGCTTGTCCGGAGTTAATGGGAATGAGCAGTTCTTC
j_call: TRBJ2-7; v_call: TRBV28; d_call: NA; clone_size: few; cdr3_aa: CASSIRVYEQYF; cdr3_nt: TGTGCCAGCAGCATCCGCGTATACGAGCAGTACTTC
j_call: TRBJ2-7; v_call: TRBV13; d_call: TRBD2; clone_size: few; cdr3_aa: CASSPGTTPYEQYF; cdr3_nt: TGTGCCAGCAGCCCCGGGACTACCCCCTACGAGCAGTACTTC
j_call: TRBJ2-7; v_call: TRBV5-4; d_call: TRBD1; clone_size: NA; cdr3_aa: CASSLSGTGHEQYF; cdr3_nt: TGTGCCAGCAGCTTATCCGGGACAGGGCACGAGCAGTACTTC
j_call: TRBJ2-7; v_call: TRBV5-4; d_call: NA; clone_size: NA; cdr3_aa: CASSSRTGSYEQYF; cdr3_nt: TGTGCCAGCAGCTCGCGCACAGGAAGCTACGAGCAGTACTTC
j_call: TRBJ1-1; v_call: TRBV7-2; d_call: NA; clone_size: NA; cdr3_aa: CASSSSSGTNTEAFF; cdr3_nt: TGTGCCAGCAGCTCCAGCTCGGGTACGAACACTGAAGCTTTCTTT
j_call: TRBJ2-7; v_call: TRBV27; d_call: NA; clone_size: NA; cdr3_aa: CASSTTGDYEQYF; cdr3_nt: TGTGCCAGCAGCACTACAGGAGACTACGAGCAGTACTTC
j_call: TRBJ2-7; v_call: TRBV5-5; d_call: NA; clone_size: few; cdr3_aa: CASSLASTGISYEQYF; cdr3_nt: TGTGCCAGCAGCTTGGCCTCGACAGGAATCTCCTACGAGCAGTACTTC
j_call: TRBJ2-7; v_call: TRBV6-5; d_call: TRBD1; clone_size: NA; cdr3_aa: CASSYATGGSYEQYF; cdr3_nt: TGTGCCAGCAGTTACGCGACAGGGGGCTCCTACGAGCAGTACTTC
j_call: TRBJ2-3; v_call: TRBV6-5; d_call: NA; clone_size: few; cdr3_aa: CASSYAADTDTQYF; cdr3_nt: TGTGCCAGCAGTTACGCGGCTGACACAGATACGCAGTATTTT